This TCR beta chain is drawn from a study of CD8 T cells in Susac syndrome. This clonotype was detected once. The CDR3 is 15 amino acids. Germline V gives CDR1 LGHDT, CDR2 YNNKEL (reference sequence). V dropped 5 bases and J dropped 6 bases, with 17 bases sitting between them. Random hexamers were used to reverse transcribe the RNA input (roughly 0.5 to 1 ug). TCRdb re-derived calls from the immunoSEQ multiplex PCR reads in MiXCR, one entry per CDR3 protein. This sample carries over 150,000 distinct CDR3 sequences, 85% to 95% of them seen once, and the ten largest clones take about 0.088%. The TCR was taken from a human donor with multiple sclerosis. This chain joins TRBV3-1 and TRBJ2-1; perhaps TRBD2 as D (6 bases). Sequencing was performed on CD4+ T cells from PBMCs. The CDR3 sequence: CASSYPPGVSNEQFF. The CDR3 DNA reads as TGTGCCAGCAGCTATCCCCCGGGAGTCAGCAATGAGCAGTTCTTC.